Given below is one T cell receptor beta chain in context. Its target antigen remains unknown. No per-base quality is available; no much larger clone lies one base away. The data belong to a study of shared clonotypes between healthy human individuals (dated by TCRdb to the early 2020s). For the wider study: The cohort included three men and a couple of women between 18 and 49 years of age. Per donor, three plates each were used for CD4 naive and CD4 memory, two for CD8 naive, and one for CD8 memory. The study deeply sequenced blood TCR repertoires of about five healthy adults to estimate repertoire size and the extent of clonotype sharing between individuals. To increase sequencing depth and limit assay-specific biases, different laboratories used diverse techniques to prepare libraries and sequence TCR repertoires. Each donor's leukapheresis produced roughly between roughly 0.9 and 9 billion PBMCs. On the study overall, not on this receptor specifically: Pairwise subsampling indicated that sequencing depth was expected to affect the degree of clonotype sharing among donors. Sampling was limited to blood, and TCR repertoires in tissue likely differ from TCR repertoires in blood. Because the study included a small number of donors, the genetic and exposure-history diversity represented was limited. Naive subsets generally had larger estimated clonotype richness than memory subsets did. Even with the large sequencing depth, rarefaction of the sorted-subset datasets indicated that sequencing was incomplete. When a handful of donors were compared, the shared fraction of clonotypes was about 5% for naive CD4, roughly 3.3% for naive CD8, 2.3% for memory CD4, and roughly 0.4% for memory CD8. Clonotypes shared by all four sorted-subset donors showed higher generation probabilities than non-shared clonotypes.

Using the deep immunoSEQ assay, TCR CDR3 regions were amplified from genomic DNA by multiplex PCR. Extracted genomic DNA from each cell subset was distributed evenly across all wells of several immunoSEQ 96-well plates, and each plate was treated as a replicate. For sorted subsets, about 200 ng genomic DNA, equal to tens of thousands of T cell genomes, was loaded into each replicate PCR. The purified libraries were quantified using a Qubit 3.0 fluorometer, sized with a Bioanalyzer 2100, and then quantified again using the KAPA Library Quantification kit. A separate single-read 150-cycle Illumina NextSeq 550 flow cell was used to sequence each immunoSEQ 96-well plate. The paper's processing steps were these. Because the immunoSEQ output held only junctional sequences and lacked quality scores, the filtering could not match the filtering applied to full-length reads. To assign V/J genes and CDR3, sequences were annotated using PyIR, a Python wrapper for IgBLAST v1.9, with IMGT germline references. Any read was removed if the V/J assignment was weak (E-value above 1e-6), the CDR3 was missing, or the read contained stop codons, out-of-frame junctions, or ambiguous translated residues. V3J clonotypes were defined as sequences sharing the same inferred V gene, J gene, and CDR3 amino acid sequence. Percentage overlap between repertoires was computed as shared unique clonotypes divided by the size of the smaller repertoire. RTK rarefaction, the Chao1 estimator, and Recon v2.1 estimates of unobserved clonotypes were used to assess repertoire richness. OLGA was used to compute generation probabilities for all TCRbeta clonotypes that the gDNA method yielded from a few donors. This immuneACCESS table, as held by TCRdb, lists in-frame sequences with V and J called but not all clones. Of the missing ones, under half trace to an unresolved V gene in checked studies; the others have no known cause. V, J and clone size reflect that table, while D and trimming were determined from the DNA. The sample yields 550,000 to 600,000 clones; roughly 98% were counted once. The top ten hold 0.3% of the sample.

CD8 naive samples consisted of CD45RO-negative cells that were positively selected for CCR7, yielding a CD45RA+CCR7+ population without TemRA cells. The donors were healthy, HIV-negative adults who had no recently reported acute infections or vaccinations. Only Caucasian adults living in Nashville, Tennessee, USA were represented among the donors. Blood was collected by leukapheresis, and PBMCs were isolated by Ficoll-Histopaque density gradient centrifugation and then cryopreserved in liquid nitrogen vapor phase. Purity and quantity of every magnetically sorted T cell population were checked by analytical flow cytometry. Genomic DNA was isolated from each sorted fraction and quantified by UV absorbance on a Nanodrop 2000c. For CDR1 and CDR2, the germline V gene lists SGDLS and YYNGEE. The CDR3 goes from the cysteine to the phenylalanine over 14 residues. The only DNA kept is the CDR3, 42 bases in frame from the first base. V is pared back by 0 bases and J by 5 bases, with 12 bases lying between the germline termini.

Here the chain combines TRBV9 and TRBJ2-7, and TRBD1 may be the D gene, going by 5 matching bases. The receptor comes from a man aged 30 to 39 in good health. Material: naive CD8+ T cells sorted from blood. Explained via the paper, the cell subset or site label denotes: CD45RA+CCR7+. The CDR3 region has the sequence CASSVGNRLHEQYF. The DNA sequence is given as TGTGCCAGCAGCGTAGGAAACAGGCTCCACGAGCAGTACTTC.